These 28 T cell receptor beta chains were sequenced from one sample in a study of tumor-infiltrating lymphocytes in localized non-small cell lung cancer. Sequenced by immunoSEQ multiplex PCR; TCRdb stores in-frame clones only, minus some. The data contain roughly 20,000 clones, around 80% of them singletons. The sample was lung tumor tissue. These receptors came from a human donor with non-small cell lung cancer.

The gene calls are TRBV7-2 and TRBJ1-5; D uncertain. CDR3 length: 14 amino acids. The V end was cut by 5 bases, the J end by 4 bases, with 12 bases between. Germline V gives CDR1 SGHTA, CDR2 FQGNSA. The CDR3 sequence: CASSLIYTNQPQHF. The CDR3 bases are TGTGCCAGCAGCCTCATCTATACAAATCAGCCCCAGCATTTT.

The V and J genes are TRBV30 and TRBJ2-1; D remains ambiguous. The CDR3 totals 12 residues. With 0 bases removed from V and 8 bases from J, the gap between germline ends came to 8 bases. The germline V gene has CDR1 GTSNPN and CDR2 SVGIG (reference sequence). The chain's CDR3 is CAWSVKGHEQFF. The CDR3 DNA is TGTGCCTGGAGTGTAAAAGGCCATGAGCAGTTCTTC. Using reference TRBV30 and TRBJ2-1 for the parts outside the CDR3, the full variable domain is SQTIHQWPATLVQPVGSPLSLECTVEGTSNPNLYWYRQAAGRGLQLLFYSVGIGQISSEVPQNLSASRPQDRQFILSSKKLLLSDSGFYLCAWSVKGHEQFFGPGTRLTVL.

The chain joins TRBV4-1 to TRBJ1-3, with unresolved D. Germline-derived CDR1 and CDR2 are MGHRA and YSYEKL. The V gene lost 1 base and the J gene lost 0 bases, with 16 bases spanning the gap. The CDR3 extends over 18 amino acids. As DNA, the CDR3 is TGCGCCAGCAGCCAAGTACAGTCACCAGCTTACTCTGGAAACACCATATATTTT. Its protein is CASSQVQSPAYSGNTIYF.

J is TRBJ2-3 and V is TRBV6-6; 12 positions match TRBD2. Germline trimming cut 5 bases from V and 5 bases from J; bases unmatched to any gene: 5. Per germline, CDR1 MNHNY and CDR2 SVGAGI (reference sequence). The CDR3 is 15 amino acids. CDR3 sequence (DNA): TGTGCCAGCAGTCGACTAGCGGGAGTCGTAGATACGCAGTATTTT. The encoded protein is CASSRLAGVVDTQYF.

This chain uses TRBV5-1 with TRBJ1-3; no definite D call. This CDR3 contains 14 residues. Trimming took off 1 base at V and 0 bases at J, with 5 bases between the two ends. Germline V gene lookup returns CDR1 SGHRS and CDR2 YFSETQ. CDR3 amino acids: CASSLWSSGNTIYF. CDR3 DNA sequence: TGCGCCAGCAGCTTGTGGAGCTCTGGAAACACCATATATTTT.

V is TRBV30 and J is TRBJ2-3, with D hard to call. The CDR3 extends over 12 amino acids. Germline V gene lookup returns CDR1 GTSNPN and CDR2 SVGIG (reference sequence). V was clipped by 3 bases and J by 7 bases, with 11 bases between them. In nucleotides, the CDR3 is TGTGCCTGGAGCCCTCAGGAAAATACGCAGTATTTT. Amino acid sequence: CAWSPQENTQYF.

The J gene is TRBJ2-6, the V gene TRBV30; D assignment may be TRBD1 or TRBD2 (5 bases each). V lost 8 bases to trimming and J lost 0 bases, with 14 bases between them. The CDR3 runs to 15 residues. CDR1 and CDR2 from the germline V gene are GTSNPN and SVGIG (reference sequence). The CDR3: CAQRGLGSGANVLTF. DNA for the CDR3: TGTGCCCAGAGGGGTTTGGGCTCTGGGGCCAACGTCCTGACTTTC.

The V and J genes are TRBV12-5 and TRBJ2-5; D gene unclear. CDR1 is LGHNT and CDR2 is FRNRAP in the germline V gene. V lost 7 bases and J lost 5, with 8 bases in between. This CDR3 is built from 11 residues. The CDR3 DNA follows: TGTGCTAGTGCGTCCGGGGAGACCCAGTACTTC. Its protein product is CASASGETQYF.

This clone was found once. The chain has TRBV28 and TRBJ2-7, with 7 bases aligning to TRBD2. Germline trimming cut 6 bases from V and 0 bases from J; bases unmatched to any gene: 8. The CDR3 covers 15 residues. The germline gives CDR1 MDHEN, CDR2 SYDVKM. In nucleotides, the CDR3 is TGTGCCAGCAGCGTAACTAGCGCAAGCTCCTACGAGCAGTACTTC. Protein product: CASSVTSASSYEQYF.

The chain combines TRBV30 with TRBJ2-7; weak D call: TRBD2 (6 bases). This CDR3 is 13 amino acids long. The germline gives CDR1 GTSNPN, CDR2 SVGIG (reference sequence). Trimming removed 7 bases from V and 2 bases from J, with 15 bases in between. CDR3 sequence reads: CAFSSSAAYEQYF. Written as DNA, the CDR3 is TGTGCCTTCAGTTCTAGCGCCGCCTACGAGCAGTACTTC.

V usage is TRBV5-5 and J usage is TRBJ2-7; TRBD1 aligns across 9 bases. The V gene's germline CDR1 is SGHKS and CDR2 YYEKEE (reference sequence). V lost 2 bases and J lost 0; bases outside the gene matches: 12. The CDR3 sequence is 18 residues long. In DNA, the CDR3 is TGTGCCAGCAGCTTTGTCCCTATACAGGGGGCCGGCTCCTACGAGCAGTACTTC. Translated: CASSFVPIQGAGSYEQYF.

The gene calls are TRBV19 and TRBJ1-5; D is uncertain. This CDR3 comprises 14 residues. Germline assignment: CDR1 LNHDA and CDR2 SQIVND (reference sequence). V lost 10 bases and J 5 bases, leaving 18 bases between the germline ends. CDR3 nucleotides: TGTGCCACCGCCGGACCCCTCCTAGATCAGCCCCAGCATTTT. It codes for CATAGPLLDQPQHF. The entire variable domain, with the rest obtained from reference TRBV19 and TRBJ1-5, is as follows: DGGITQSPKYLFRKEGQNVTLSCEQNLNHDAMYWYRQDPGQGLRLIYYSQIVNDFQKGDIAEGYSVSREKKESFPLTVTSAQKNPTAFYLCATAGPLLDQPQHFGDGTRLSIL.

CDR3 nucleotide sequence: TGCGCCAGCAGTGAGTATACGGACTCCTACGAGCAGTACTTC. It is translated as CASSEYTDSYEQYF. The V gene is TRBV10-2, the J gene TRBJ2-7; the D is unclear. The CDR3 runs to 14 residues. Germline-derived CDR1 and CDR2 are WSHSY and SAAADI. The ends were cut back, 1 base at V and 0 bases at J, with 7 bases in the middle.

The chain joins TRBV5-1 to TRBJ1-1; D is unclear. This CDR3 comprises 13 residues. Looked up from germline, CDR1 is SGHRS and CDR2 is YFSETQ. Trimming pared 1 base from V and 5 bases from J, leaving 9 bases between. In DNA, the CDR3 is TGCGCCAGCAGCTTGTTACTCGGAACTGAAGCTTTCTTT. This translates into CASSLLLGTEAFF.

The V call is TRBV7-9, the J call TRBJ2-1; 10 bases match TRBD2. Per the germline V gene, CDR1 is SEHNR and CDR2 is FQNEAQ (reference sequence). The CDR3 is made up of 14 amino acids. The V and J ends lost 3 bases and 9 bases, in that order; junction bases with no gene match: 5. The CDR3: CASSFLAGAGEQFF. The CDR3 DNA is TGTGCCAGCAGCTTTCTAGCGGGAGCCGGTGAGCAGTTCTTC.

J is TRBJ2-5 and V is TRBV27, with D perhaps being TRBD1 or TRBD2 (6 bases each). Trimming removed 6 bases at V and 5 bases at J, with 16 bases between. The CDR3 totals 14 residues. Germline V gene sequence: CDR1 MNHEY, CDR2 SMNVEV (reference sequence). The CDR3 coding sequence is TGTGCCAGCAGGCTACAGGGAGGAGTGGAGACCCAGTACTTC. It yields the protein CASRLQGGVETQYF.

The chain carries TRBV5-4 and TRBJ2-4; D is undetermined. Germline-derived CDR1 and CDR2 are SGHNT and YYREEE (reference sequence). Trimming shortened V by 4 bases and J by 0 bases, and 8 bases separated the two germline ends. This CDR3 has 14 amino acids. The CDR3 nucleotides read TGTGCCAGCAGCCCCACAGTAGCCAAAAACATTCAGTACTTC. Its protein product is CASSPTVAKNIQYF.

This clone was observed a handful of times. This sequence joins TRBV7-9 and TRBJ2-3; no clear D gene. Germline loops: CDR1 SEHNR, CDR2 FQNEAQ (reference sequence). V was clipped by 8 bases and J by 4 bases, with 13 bases between them. CDR3 size: 13 residues. The CDR3 protein is CASARSGADTQYF. Here the CDR3 DNA reads TGTGCCAGCGCCCGGTCGGGCGCAGATACGCAGTATTTT.

The genes are TRBV18 and TRBJ2-7; weak D call: TRBD2 (5 bases). CDR3 length equals 14 residues. The germline gives CDR1 KGHSH, CDR2 LQKENI. Trimming removed 6 bases from V and 3 bases from J, with 15 bases in between. CDR3 amino acids: CASSPGRTFYEQYF. CDR3 in DNA: TGTGCCAGCTCCCCCGGACGGACTTTCTACGAGCAGTACTTC.

The count of this clone is one. The chain combines TRBV9 with TRBJ2-2; maybe TRBD2 (6 bases). V dropped 0 bases and J dropped 0 bases, with 9 bases sitting between them. CDR3 length equals 16 residues. From germline, CDR1 is SGDLS and CDR2 YYNGEE. The CDR3, as DNA: TGTGCCAGCAGCGTAGTCGGAGGGACGAACACCGGGGAGCTGTTTTTT. It is translated as CASSVVGGTNTGELFF.

This chain joins TRBV5-1 and TRBJ2-7, with D unresolved. The germline V gene has CDR1 SGHRS and CDR2 YFSETQ. This CDR3 region has 16 residues. Trimming removed 0 bases from V and 2 bases from J, with 15 bases in between. As DNA, the CDR3 is TGCGCCAGCAGCTTGGATGGCATCAGACCGGCCTACGAGCAGTACTTC. Its protein is CASSLDGIRPAYEQYF.

In its sample, this clone was seen a few times. The V and J genes are TRBV6-1 and TRBJ2-7, with D unresolved. Germline CDR1 is MNHNS and CDR2 is SASEGT. This CDR3 contains 12 residues. V gave up 0 bases and J gave up 3 bases, with 3 bases separating them. CDR3 protein: CASSEAFYEQYF. DNA of the CDR3: TGTGCCAGCAGTGAAGCTTTCTACGAGCAGTACTTC.

The chain joins TRBV20-1 to TRBJ2-5, with unresolved D. This CDR3 contains 11 residues. Germline assignment: CDR1 DFQATT and CDR2 SNEGSKA (reference sequence). V gave up 3 bases and J gave up 3 bases, with 5 bases separating them. The CDR3 sequence is CSARGEETQYF. DNA of the CDR3: TGCAGTGCTAGGGGCGAAGAGACCCAGTACTTC.

The genes are TRBV5-1 and TRBJ2-2; D unresolved. Trimming took 1 base from V and 2 from J, leaving 6 bases between them. CDR3 length: 14 amino acids. CDR1 and CDR2 (germline): SGHRS, YFSETQ. The CDR3, as DNA: TGCGCCAGCAGCTTGAGAACTAACACCGGGGAGCTGTTTTTT. Translating it yields CASSLRTNTGELFF.

This chain joins TRBV7-9 and TRBJ2-3; D is possibly TRBD2 (6 bases). This CDR3 is 15 amino acids long. Trimming shortened V by 5 bases and J by 2 bases, and 14 bases separated the two germline ends. CDR1 is SEHNR and CDR2 is FQNEAQ in the germline V gene (reference sequence). Here the CDR3 reads CASSLEGRVTDTQYF. The CDR3 bases are TGTGCCAGCAGCCTGGAGGGCCGTGTCACAGATACGCAGTATTTT. The full variable domain, with the rest looked up from reference TRBV7-9 and TRBJ2-3, is DTGVSQNPRHKITKRGQNVTFRCDPISEHNRLYWYRQTLGQGPEFLTYFQNEAQLEKSRLLSDRFSAERPKGSFSTLEIQRTEQGDSAMYLCASSLEGRVTDTQYFGPGTRLTVL.

The V gene is TRBV7-8, the J gene TRBJ2-2, with unresolved D. The CDR3 spans 15 residues. Germline loops: CDR1 SGHVS, CDR2 FQNEAQ. Trimming pared 1 base from V and 5 bases from J, leaving 11 bases between. CDR3 DNA sequence: TGTGCCAGCAGCTTAGACCACGCATTAACCGGGGAGCTGTTTTTT. Protein: CASSLDHALTGELFF.

The rearrangement joins TRBV6-5 to TRBJ1-3; D remains ambiguous. Trimming cost V 6 bases and J 0 bases, with 9 bases left between them. This CDR3 is built from 14 residues. Germline V gives CDR1 MNHEY, CDR2 SVGAGI. The CDR3 loop is CASRNPPSGNTIYF. The DNA for the CDR3 is TGTGCCAGCAGGAACCCCCCCTCTGGAAACACCATATATTTT.

This clone was observed a few times. The rearrangement links TRBV2 to TRBJ2-3; possibly TRBD2 for D (5 bases). V lost 4 bases and J lost 0, with 11 bases in between. This CDR3 comprises 15 residues. CDR1 and CDR2 (germline): SNHLY, FYNNEI. The CDR3 nucleotides read TGTGCCAGCAGTGGGCAGCGGAGTAGCACAGATACGCAGTATTTT. Its protein is CASSGQRSSTDTQYF.